Below, one T cell receptor (beta chain) is given with its context. The specificity of this receptor is unknown. Nothing much larger sits one base from this clone, and base qualities are not available. The collaborating institutions used their own protocols to collect whole blood in K2EDTA tubes. For TCRbeta analysis, collaborator samples were shipped as frozen whole blood, as isolated PBMCs, or as DNA extracted from either sample type. This entry comes from a study of blood T cell repertoires in COVID-19 (dated by TCRdb to about 2020). Concerning the study at large: Samples from collaborators originated in the United States, Italy and Spain and spanned both the acute and convalescent phases of COVID-19. The prospective study material was composed of cDNA or gDNA derived from T cells, B-cell-depleted T cells, or PBMCs. Deeply sampled blood TCRbeta repertoires from subjects exposed to, actively infected with, or recovered from COVID-19 were included in the dataset. The repertoires were released in a freely available public database intended as a resource for research on the immune response to SARS-CoV-2. The samples were drawn from the first 160 participants of the ongoing ImmuneRACE study and from some 1,300 subjects provided by 6 global collaborators. Sample metadata almost always included a de-identified subject ID, COVID-19 status, age in years and sex. Where available, HLA class I and class II types were obtained from metadata supplied by the sample provider rather than from assay-based typing. Beyond this particular receptor, the publication reports: The quantity of clinical and demographic metadata differed by source and by participant and was supplied without curation.

From its cysteine to its phenylalanine, the CDR3 spans 15 amino acids. Kept here is only the CDR3 DNA, which spans 45 bases and is read in frame from base 1. For CDR1 and CDR2, the germline V gene lists SGHTA and FQGTGA. V is trimmed back by 1 base and J by 6 bases, and the junction contains 5 bases that no gene match accounts for. The immunoSEQ Assay, a bias-controlled multiplex PCR, was used to amplify TCRbeta CDR3 regions from genomic DNA. Concerning the study's data processing: Nucleated cell counts per sample were estimated from amplification of reference gene primers within the assay. To quantify the absolute abundance of each unique TCRbeta CDR3 rearrangement, sequence reads were collapsed and filtered. For each sample, productive Simpson clonality was calculated as the square root of Simpson's diversity index over productive rearrangements. Not all clones reach the TCRdb copy of this immuneACCESS table, which keeps in-frame sequences only. Checked studies attribute under half of the gap to unresolved V genes and leave the rest unexplained. V and J calls plus clone size are reproduced from that table; the DNA served to infer D and trimming. This sample is represented by a few hundred thousand clones; approximately 91% of them were singletons. 12% of the sample belongs to the ten largest clones.

The clonotype was recovered from a woman aged 55-70 years with acute or convalescent COVID-19. The chain is made from TRBV7-3 and TRBJ2-2, with 7 bases in between that match TRBD1. Sequenced material: peripheral blood. The encoded CDR3 is CASSLIQGLAGELFF. In nucleotides, the sequence is TGTGCCAGCAGCTTAATACAGGGGCTAGCCGGGGAGCTGTTTTTT.